These 20 T cell receptor beta chains came from one sample sequenced in a study of human T cells and chemical hapten exposure. Documented time point: pre-sensitization, week 0. Regarding treatment: therapeutic diphenylcyclopropenone sensitization with weekly scalp DPC. TCRdb analysed the RACE reads with MiXCR anew, one entry per CDR3 protein. The sample shows under 400,000 distinct CDR3 sequences, 4% to 6% of them seen only once. This specimen consisted of whole blood, obtained in connection with sensitization to the hapten diphenylcyclopropenone (DPC). These receptors came from a woman in her forties or fifties with alopecia areata. Some clones in this sample may be carry-over from other donors' samples.

The table lists this clonotype with many counts. The genes are TRBV27 and TRBJ2-1; 9 bases line up with TRBD1. The CDR3 is made up of 15 amino acids. From germline, CDR1 is MNHEY and CDR2 SMNVEV (reference sequence). V was pared by 3 bases and J by 8 bases, with 8 bases of the junction left unmatched. The CDR3 DNA reads TGTGCCAGCAGTTTTGAGACAGGGGGTAATTATGAGCAGTTCTTC. The encoded protein is CASSFETGGNYEQFF.

The sample holds many counts of this clonotype. This rearrangement joins TRBV7-2 to TRBJ2-6; D tentatively reads TRBD1 or TRBD2 (5 bases each). The CDR3 contains 17 residues. V was pared by 5 bases and J by 4 bases, with 18 bases between. Germline lookup yields CDR1 SGHTA and CDR2 FQGNSA. The DNA for the CDR3 is TGTGCCAGCAGCCCCGGTTTGAGGGGCGCGGGGGCCAACGTCCTGACTTTC. It translates to CASSPGLRGAGANVLTF.

The chain couples TRBV18 to TRBJ2-7; 9 bases align to TRBD1. Germline V gene lookup returns CDR1 KGHSH and CDR2 LQKENI. Trimming cost V 6 bases and J 6 bases; bases outside gene matches: 6. CDR3 length: 13 residues. For the CDR3, the DNA is TGTGCCAGCTCCGCCGGGACAGGGTGCGAGCAGTACTTC. Its protein product is CASSAGTGCEQYF.

The table lists this clonotype with a few counts. The rearrangement joins TRBV15 to TRBJ1-2; D gene unclear. Per germline, CDR1 LNHNV and CDR2 YYDKDF (reference sequence). The CDR3 spans 13 residues. V was clipped by 5 bases and J by 8 bases, with 15 bases between them. CDR3 nucleotide sequence: TGTGCCACCAGCCAGGTGAAATCAAGGGGCTACACCTTC. Protein sequence: CATSQVKSRGYTF.

The chain joins TRBV12-3 or TRBV12-4 to TRBJ2-5; 9 bases match TRBD1. The CDR3 contains 15 residues. The J segment lost 4 bases and the V segment lost 1 base, leaving 4 bases of the junction unmatched. CDR3 residues: CASSLGTGEAETQYF. The DNA of the CDR3 is TGTGCCAGCAGTTTAGGGACAGGGGAGGCAGAGACCCAGTACTTC.

The table lists this clonotype with many counts. This rearrangement joins TRBV7-6 to TRBJ2-7; unclear D gene. The V gene's germline CDR1 is SGHVS and CDR2 FNYEAQ. V lost 1 base, J lost 4 bases, and 8 bases lay in between. The length of the CDR3 is 13 residues. The CDR3 DNA is TGTGCCAGCAGCTTAGGGGCTGATTACGAGCAGTACTTC. Translation: CASSLGADYEQYF.

The table lists this clonotype with a few counts. The V and J genes are TRBV7-2 and TRBJ2-1, with a tentative D call TRBD1 (6 bases). The germline CDR1 and CDR2 sequences are SGHTA and FQGNSA. Trimming removed 5 bases at V and 4 bases at J, with 12 bases between. The CDR3 is 14 amino acids. The CDR3 protein is CASSPTQGYNEQFF. The CDR3 DNA sequence: TGTGCCAGCAGCCCCACTCAGGGGTACAATGAGCAGTTCTTC.

This clonotype was seen many times. The chain combines TRBV27 with TRBJ1-1, with a weak D call TRBD1 (5 bases). V was pared by 6 bases and J by 1 base, with 12 bases between. Germline V lookup: CDR1 MNHEY, CDR2 SMNVEV (reference sequence). This CDR3 contains 14 residues. CDR3: CASRRPTENTEAFF. The CDR3 DNA reads as TGTGCCAGCAGAAGACCGACAGAGAACACTGAAGCTTTCTTT.

This clonotype was seen many times. The chain carries TRBV12-3 or TRBV12-4 and TRBJ1-5, with D unclear. V lost 2 bases and J lost 6, with 5 bases in between. The CDR3 has 12 residues. CDR3 amino acids: CASSLSGQPQHF. In DNA, the CDR3 is TGTGCCAGCAGTTTATCGGGTCAGCCCCAGCATTTT.

This clonotype occurred many times. This chain connects TRBV12-3 or TRBV12-4 to TRBJ1-5; tentative D call: TRBD1 (5 bases). The V and J ends lost 5 bases and 9 bases respectively, with 14 bases between them. This CDR3 region has 13 residues. As DNA, the CDR3 is TGTGCCAGCAGTCCAAGGGGATTTCGGCCCCAGCATTTT. It translates to CASSPRGFRPQHF.

This clonotype was picked up a small number of times. This chain joins TRBV2 and TRBJ2-5; no firm D call. Per germline, CDR1 SNHLY and CDR2 FYNNEI. The length of the CDR3 is 11 residues. The CDR3 region is CAGSLGETQYF. The CDR3, as DNA: TGTGCTGGGTCCCTAGGCGAGACCCAGTACTTC.

In its sample, this clonotype was seen many times. The rearrangement links TRBV11-2 to TRBJ2-7; D gene uncertain. The germline gives CDR1 SGHAT, CDR2 FQNNGV. V was trimmed by 2 bases and J by 3 bases, leaving 17 bases between them. The CDR3 extends over 16 amino acids. CDR3 DNA: TGTGCCAGCAGCTTATTTGGCAGGCCCGCCTACTACGAGCAGTACTTC. It yields the protein CASSLFGRPAYYEQYF. The whole variable domain, remainder taken from reference TRBV11-2 and TRBJ2-7, is EAGVAQSPRYKIIEKRQSVAFWCNPISGHATLYWYQQILGQGPKLLIQFQNNGVVDDSQLPKDRFSAERLKGVDSTLKIQPAKLEDSAVYLCASSLFGRPAYYEQYFGPGTRLTVT.

The rearrangement links TRBV20-1 to TRBJ1-6; TRBD1 matches 7 bases. CDR3 size: 14 residues. V shed 3 bases and J 7 bases; nucleotides not matched to a gene: 6. CDR1 is DFQATT and CDR2 is SNEGSKA in the germline V gene (reference sequence). The CDR3 DNA reads as TGCAGTGCTAGTTACGGGACAGAGAATTCACCCCTCCACTTT. The encoded protein is CSASYGTENSPLHF.

This clonotype was seen repeatedly, ten times or more. V usage is TRBV28 and J usage is TRBJ1-1; tentatively, D is TRBD1 (5 bases). CDR3 length: 13 residues. Trimming took 10 bases from V and 0 from J, leaving 12 bases between them. Germline-derived CDR1 and CDR2 are MDHEN and SYDVKM. CDR3 coding DNA: TGTGCCACCGCCGGGACCTTGAACACTGAAGCTTTCTTT. This encodes CATAGTLNTEAFF.

Ten or more counts support this clonotype. The CDR3 nucleotides are TGCAGCGGCCTGGGGGATCGCACCGGGGAGCTGTTTTTT. This sequence encodes CSGLGDRTGELFF. The V call is TRBV29-1, the J call TRBJ2-2; D possibly uses TRBD1 or TRBD2 (5 bases each). V was cut by 7 bases and J by 4 bases, with 13 bases left in between. There are 13 residues in the CDR3. Germline-derived CDR1 and CDR2 are SQVTM and ANQGSEA.

This clonotype was seen at least ten times. This sequence joins TRBV27 and TRBJ2-3; TRBD2 agrees at 8 bases. There are 16 residues in the CDR3. Trimming took 3 bases from V and 2 from J; bases not matched to a gene: 7. Germline V lookup: CDR1 MNHEY, CDR2 SMNVEV (reference sequence). The CDR3 loop reads CASSLFQRGFTDTQYF. The DNA of the CDR3 is TGTGCCAGCAGTTTGTTCCAGCGGGGGTTCACAGATACGCAGTATTTT.

This clonotype was counted ten times or more. This chain links TRBV29-1 with TRBJ2-1; 12 bases are shared with TRBD2. The germline V gene encodes CDR1 SQVTM and CDR2 ANQGSEA. The length of the CDR3 is 14 residues. With V trimmed by 8 bases and J by 6 bases, 8 bases remained unmatched. CDR3 coding DNA: TGCAGCAACCTTCTAGCGGGAGGGGGCAATGAGCAGTTCTTC. Translated, it gives CSNLLAGGGNEQFF.

The genes are TRBV3-1 and TRBJ2-2, with a tentative D call TRBD2 (6 bases). V was trimmed by 6 bases and J by 3 bases, leaving 17 bases between them. CDR3 length: 16 residues. From germline, CDR1 is LGHDT and CDR2 YNNKEL (reference sequence). DNA of the CDR3: TGTGCCAGCAGTCCGTTTACCGGGACTCACACCGGGGAGCTGTTTTTT. This encodes CASSPFTGTHTGELFF.

This clonotype was detected ten times or more. The chain is built from TRBV30 and TRBJ1-5; the match to TRBD1 covers 8 bases. Germline loops: CDR1 GTSNPN, CDR2 SVGIG (reference sequence). The CDR3 extends over 15 amino acids. Losses at the gene ends were 4 bases for V and 3 bases for J; bases not matched to a gene: 8. The chain's CDR3 is CAWKAQGAANQPQHF. The DNA for the CDR3 is TGTGCCTGGAAAGCGCAGGGGGCGGCCAATCAGCCCCAGCATTTT.

This clonotype was counted ten times or more. The chain uses TRBV13 and TRBJ1-2; D not resolved. From germline, CDR1 is PRHDT and CDR2 FYEKMQ (reference sequence). The CDR3 loop spans 16 amino acids. V dropped 5 bases and J dropped 7 bases, with 23 bases sitting between them. CDR3: CASSPLDGDSYSGYTF. CDR3 coding DNA: TGTGCCAGCAGCCCACTTGACGGGGATTCCTATAGTGGCTACACCTTC.